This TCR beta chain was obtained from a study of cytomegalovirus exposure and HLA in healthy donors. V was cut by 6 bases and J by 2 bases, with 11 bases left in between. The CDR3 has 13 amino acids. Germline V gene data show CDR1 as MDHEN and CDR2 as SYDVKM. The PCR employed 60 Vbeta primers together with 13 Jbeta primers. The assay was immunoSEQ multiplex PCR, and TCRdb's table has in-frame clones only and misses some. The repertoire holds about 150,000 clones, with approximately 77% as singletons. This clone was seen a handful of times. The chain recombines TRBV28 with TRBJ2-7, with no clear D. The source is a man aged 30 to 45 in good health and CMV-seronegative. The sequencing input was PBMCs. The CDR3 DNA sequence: TGTGCCAGCAGACCGAGCGCTGCCTACGAGCAGTACTTC. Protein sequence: CASRPSAAYEQYF.